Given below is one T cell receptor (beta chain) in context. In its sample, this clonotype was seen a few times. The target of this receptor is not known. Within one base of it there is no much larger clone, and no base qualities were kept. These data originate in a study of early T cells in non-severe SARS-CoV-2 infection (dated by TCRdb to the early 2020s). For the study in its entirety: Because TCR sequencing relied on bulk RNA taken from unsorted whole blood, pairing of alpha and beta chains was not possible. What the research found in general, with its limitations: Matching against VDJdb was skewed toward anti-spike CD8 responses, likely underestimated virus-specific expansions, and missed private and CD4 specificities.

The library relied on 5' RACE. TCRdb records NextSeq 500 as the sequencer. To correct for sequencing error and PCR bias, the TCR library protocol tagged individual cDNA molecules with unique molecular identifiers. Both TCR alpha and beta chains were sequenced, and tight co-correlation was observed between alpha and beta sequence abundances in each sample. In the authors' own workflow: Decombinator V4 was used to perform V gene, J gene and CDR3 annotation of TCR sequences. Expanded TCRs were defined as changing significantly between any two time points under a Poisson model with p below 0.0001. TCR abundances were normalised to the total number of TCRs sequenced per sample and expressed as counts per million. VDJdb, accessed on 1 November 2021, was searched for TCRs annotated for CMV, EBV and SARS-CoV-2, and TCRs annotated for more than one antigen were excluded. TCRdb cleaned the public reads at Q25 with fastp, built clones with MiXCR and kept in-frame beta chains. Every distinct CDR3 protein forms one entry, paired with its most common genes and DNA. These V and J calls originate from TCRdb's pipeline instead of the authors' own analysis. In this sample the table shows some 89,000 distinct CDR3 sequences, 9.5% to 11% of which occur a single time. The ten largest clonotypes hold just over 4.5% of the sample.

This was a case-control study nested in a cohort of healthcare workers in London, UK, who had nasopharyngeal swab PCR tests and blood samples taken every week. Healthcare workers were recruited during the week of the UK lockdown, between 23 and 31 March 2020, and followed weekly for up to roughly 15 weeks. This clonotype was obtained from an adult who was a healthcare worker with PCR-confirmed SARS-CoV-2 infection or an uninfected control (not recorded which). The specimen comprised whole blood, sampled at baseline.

The DNA sequence is given as TGTGCCAGCAGCCCCAGCAGACTAGCGGGAGCAGATACGCAGTATTTT. The encoded protein is CASSPSRLAGADTQYF. The chain couples TRBV3-1 to TRBJ2-3, with TRBD2 identical over 12 junction bases. Trimming accounts for 4 bases at V and 4 bases at J, while the number of junction bases matched to no gene is 6. The CDR3 spans 16 residues, from the cysteine through the phenylalanine. CDR3 DNA only is kept here, 48 bases in frame from base 1. Looking up the germline V gene (reference sequence) yields CDR1 LGHDT and CDR2 YNNKEL.